Following are 8 T cell receptor beta chains from one sample sequenced in a study of T cell responses to AZD1222 COVID-19 vaccine. Libraries were prepared by immunoSEQ multiplex PCR; TCRdb keeps only in-frame clonotypes and omits some of them. This repertoire shows some 150,000 clones, roughly 93% found once; its top ten account for over 4%. This material consisted of peripheral blood, taken on day 0 of AZD1222 vaccination. All receptors come from an adult in good health.

This clone has more than one count but fewer than ten. The V gene is TRBV19, the J gene TRBJ2-1, with D perhaps matching TRBD2 (5 bases). The CDR3 runs to 14 residues. Trimming removed 3 bases from V and 9 bases from J, with 15 bases in between. From germline, CDR1 is LNHDA and CDR2 SQIVND (reference sequence). As DNA, the CDR3 is TGTGCCAGTAGTATGGTGGGAGATCGCCGTGAGCAGTTCTTC. Residues: CASSMVGDRREQFF.

The chain carries TRBV4-2 and TRBJ2-3; 14 bases are a match to TRBD2. Germline assignment: CDR1 LGHNA and CDR2 YNFKEQ. The junction had 1 base not matched to a gene; V was cut back by 1 base and J by 4 bases. This CDR3 contains 16 residues. CDR3 sequence (DNA): TGTGCCAGCAGCCAAGGACTAGCGGGAGGGCCAGATACGCAGTATTTT. Amino acid sequence: CASSQGLAGGPDTQYF.

This chain uses TRBV7-7 with TRBJ2-2, with D possibly TRBD2 on 5 matching bases. The CDR3 consists of 14 residues. Germline V gene sequence: CDR1 SSHAT, CDR2 FNYEAQ (reference sequence). V shed 5 bases and J shed 4 bases, with 11 bases lying between them. The CDR3 DNA is TGTGCCAGCAGCATACTAGACTCCACCGGGGAGCTGTTTTTT. It yields the protein CASSILDSTGELFF.

This clone was detected once. The gene calls are TRBV2 and TRBJ2-2; TRBD1 might be the D (5 bases). Trimming removed 2 bases at V and 7 bases at J, with 17 bases between. Germline CDR1 and CDR2: SNHLY and FYNNEI. The CDR3 has 16 amino acids. The CDR3 DNA sequence: TGTGCCAGCAGTGAAAGCAGGGATTATCCGGGCGGGGAGCTGTTTTTT. It translates to CASSESRDYPGGELFF.

This clone was recorded once. The chain links TRBV27 to TRBJ2-1, with 7 bases matching TRBD1. Trimming took 3 bases from V and 7 from J; bases not matched to a gene: 9. Per germline, CDR1 MNHEY and CDR2 SMNVEV (reference sequence). There are 15 residues in the CDR3. The DNA for the CDR3 is TGTGCCAGCAGTTTTCGTTTAGGGGGCAGGAATGAGCAGTTCTTC. Its protein is CASSFRLGGRNEQFF.

The chain couples TRBV27 to TRBJ2-3, with 8 positions matching TRBD2. This CDR3 is built from 15 residues. Per germline, CDR1 MNHEY and CDR2 SMNVEV (reference sequence). V gave up 2 bases and J gave up 4 bases; unmatched junction bases: 5. CDR3 DNA: TGTGCCAGCAGTTTAAAAGGGACTAGTCCAGATACGCAGTATTTT. This sequence encodes CASSLKGTSPDTQYF.

This clone has a handful of counts. The V and J genes are TRBV7-9 and TRBJ2-2; 8 bases align to TRBD2. After removal of 1 base from V and 5 bases from J, the junction contained 12 bases not matched to a gene. The CDR3 is made up of 18 amino acids. Germline CDR1 SEHNR, CDR2 FQNEAQ (reference sequence). This chain's CDR3 is CASSLVGLRTSLTGELFF. The CDR3 DNA follows: TGTGCCAGCAGCTTAGTGGGACTACGGACTAGCCTTACCGGGGAGCTGTTTTTT.

The chain is built from TRBV10-3 and TRBJ1-6; 7 bases line up with TRBD1. Germline CDR1 is ENHRY and CDR2 is SYGVKD. The CDR3 spans 15 residues. J gave up 9 bases and V 2 bases, and 7 bases lay outside the gene matches. CDR3: CAISEMRQGGSPLHF. CDR3 nucleotide sequence: TGTGCCATCAGTGAGATGAGGCAGGGGGGTTCACCCCTCCACTTT.